The 17 T cell receptor beta chains below all came from one sample that was sequenced in a study of blood T cell repertoires in COVID-19. Data came from immunoSEQ multiplex PCR; TCRdb stores just in-frame clones and leaves some out. The data contain 200,000 to 250,000 clones, roughly 86% of them singletons. Sequencing input: PBMCs or T cells enriched from blood (not recorded which). The receptors originated from a woman aged 45-59 years who had recovered from COVID-19.

This clone is medium-sized within its sample. The gene calls are TRBV7-9 and TRBJ2-4; no clear D. V lost 5 bases and J 3 bases, leaving 14 bases between the germline ends. CDR3 length: 15 amino acids. Germline V gene data show CDR1 as SEHNR and CDR2 as FQNEAQ (reference sequence). CDR3 sequence reads: CASSPPWPDKNIQYF. The CDR3 DNA sequence: TGTGCCAGCAGCCCTCCCTGGCCAGACAAAAACATTCAGTACTTC.

V and J are TRBV21-1 and TRBJ2-5; no DNA check was done on the table's D call, TRBD2. TRBV21-1 is a known pseudogene. CDR3 size: 15 residues. The CDR3 is CASNRSGRVFETQYF. The CDR3 region has the DNA TGTGCCAGCAACCGTAGCGGGAGGGTTTTTGAGACCCAGTACTTC.

Concerning this clone itself: This same CDR3 is encoded by further DNA sequences in the sample. The V gene is TRBV15, the J gene TRBJ2-3; 9 nucleotides line up with TRBD1. The germline V gene encodes CDR1 LNHNV and CDR2 YYDKDF (reference sequence). V dropped 5 bases and J dropped 1; count of bases not matched to a gene: 1. The CDR3 has 14 residues. CDR3 nucleotide sequence: TGTGCCACCAGCCGGGACAGGGGCACAGATACGCAGTATTTT. It codes for CATSRDRGTDTQYF.

CDR3 loop: CASSKKGGNSGNTIYF. The CDR3 DNA is TGTGCCAGCAGCAAAAAAGGCGGAAACTCTGGAAACACCATATATTTT. V usage is TRBV7-2 and J usage is TRBJ1-3; D is undetermined. The CDR3 sequence is 16 residues long. V was cut by 5 bases and J by 0 bases, with 14 bases left in between. CDR1 and CDR2 (germline): SGHTA, FQGNSA.

There are a few counts of this clone. The chain carries TRBV18 and TRBJ2-2; no clear D gene. The V gene's germline CDR1 is KGHSH and CDR2 LQKENI. The CDR3 covers 15 residues. V was cut by 3 bases and J by 7 bases, with 15 bases left in between. This CDR3 is CASSPLASLGGELFF. The CDR3 nucleotides read TGTGCCAGCTCACCGTTAGCATCTCTTGGCGGGGAGCTGTTTTTT.

The chain recombines TRBV19 with TRBJ2-7; 13 bases match TRBD2. The CDR3 length is 16 residues. With V trimmed by 1 base and J by 4 bases, 4 bases remained unmatched. Germline lookup yields CDR1 LNHDA and CDR2 SQIVND (reference sequence). CDR3 coding DNA: TGTGCCAGTAGTATAGGGGGACTAGCGGGATTGTACGAGCAGTACTTC. Translating gives CASSIGGLAGLYEQYF.

This chain connects TRBV7-2 to TRBJ2-5; 8 nucleotides align to TRBD2. V trimming: 5 bases; J trimming: 0 bases; junction bases outside the gene matches: 11. This CDR3 spans 17 amino acids. Germline-derived CDR1 and CDR2 are SGHTA and FQGNSA. Written as DNA, the CDR3 is TGTGCCAGCAGCAGGCCTTTAGGTAGCGGGGACCAAGAGACCCAGTACTTC. Translating gives CASSRPLGSGDQETQYF.

The chain combines TRBV5-6 with TRBJ1-1, with D perhaps TRBD1 (5 bases). CDR3 length equals 16 residues. Looked up from germline, CDR1 is SGHDT and CDR2 is YYEEEE. Deletions cut 2 bases from V and 2 bases from J, with 16 bases between. CDR3 sequence (DNA): TGTGCCAGCAGCTTTAGGTGGGGGGACCCCAACACTGAAGCTTTCTTT. Amino acids: CASSFRWGDPNTEAFF.

In regard to this clone: The sample has other DNA sequences that encode this CDR3 too. The rearrangement joins TRBV6-5 to TRBJ2-7; the D gene is possibly TRBD1 (6 bases). Germline V gene data show CDR1 as MNHEY and CDR2 as SVGAGI. Trimming cost V 6 bases and J 2 bases, with 11 bases left between them. The CDR3 is 13 residues long. CDR3 in amino acids: CASSTGSTYEQYF. The CDR3 region has the DNA TGTGCCAGCAGCACAGGGTCTACCTACGAGCAGTACTTC.

The chain joins TRBV4-3 to TRBJ1-2; 7 positions match TRBD1. Germline lookup yields CDR1 LGHNA and CDR2 YSLEER. Trimming at V came to 1 base and at J to 5 bases, leaving 10 bases not matched to a gene. The CDR3 consists of 16 residues. The CDR3 DNA follows: TGCGCCAGCAGCCAAGTTGGACAGGCCCTCTCTTATGGCTACACCTTC. Its translation: CASSQVGQALSYGYTF.

The chain has TRBV7-2 and TRBJ1-5; a possible D gene is TRBD1 (6 bases). Trimming took off 3 bases at V and 7 bases at J, with 13 bases between the two ends. This CDR3 has 14 amino acids. The V gene's germline CDR1 is SGHTA and CDR2 FQGNSA. CDR3 residues: CASSLRGGRQPQHF. Written as DNA, the CDR3 is TGTGCCAGCAGCTTGAGGGGGGGCCGACAGCCCCAGCATTTT.

This chain's CDR3 is CATGGNGNTIYF. In nucleotides, the CDR3 is TGTGCCACTGGGGGGAATGGAAACACCATATATTTT. The chain recombines TRBV10-3 with TRBJ1-3, with D possibly matching TRBD1 (5 bases). There are 12 residues in the CDR3. The ends were cut back, 10 bases at V and 3 bases at J, with 10 bases in the middle. Germline V gene sequence: CDR1 ENHRY, CDR2 SYGVKD.

The chain links TRBV5-4 to TRBJ2-1, with a tentative D call TRBD1 (5 bases). The CDR3 runs to 16 residues. Trimming cost V 0 bases and J 0 bases, with 10 bases left between them. From germline, CDR1 is SGHNT and CDR2 YYREEE (reference sequence). The CDR3 loop reads CASSLGTDSSYNEQFF. The CDR3 bases are TGTGCCAGCAGCTTGGGTACCGACAGCTCCTACAATGAGCAGTTCTTC.

The chain couples TRBV6-5 to TRBJ1-2, with D possibly TRBD1 on 6 matching bases. The CDR3 sequence is 12 residues long. CDR1 is MNHEY, CDR2 SVGAGI, per germline. Trimming shortened V by 6 bases and J by 2 bases, and 7 bases separated the two germline ends. The CDR3 protein is CASSGQNYGYTF. The CDR3 DNA is TGTGCCAGCAGCGGACAGAACTATGGCTACACCTTC.

The rearrangement joins TRBV18 to TRBJ1-5; 9 bases are shared with TRBD1. This CDR3 region has 15 residues. J was trimmed by 4 bases and V by 6 bases; bases with no gene match: 7. CDR1 and CDR2 (germline): KGHSH, LQKENI. This CDR3 reads CASSEGQGINQPQHF. DNA for the CDR3: TGTGCCAGCTCCGAAGGACAGGGGATAAATCAGCCCCAGCATTTT.

This rearrangement joins TRBV19 to TRBJ2-1; 7 nucleotides line up with TRBD2. Germline CDR1 and CDR2: LNHDA and SQIVND (reference sequence). The V and J ends lost 2 bases and 7 bases, in that order; junction bases with no gene match: 11. The CDR3 loop spans 16 amino acids. The CDR3 loop is CASSIQRAGARNEQFF. CDR3 DNA sequence: TGTGCCAGTAGTATACAACGGGCGGGAGCTCGGAATGAGCAGTTCTTC.

The J gene is TRBJ1-5, the V gene TRBV27; D gene ambiguous. The V and J ends lost 6 bases and 2 bases respectively, with 8 bases between them. In germline, CDR1 is MNHEY, CDR2 SMNVEV (reference sequence). This CDR3 comprises 13 residues. In DNA, the CDR3 is TGTGCCAGCAGAATATCGGGCAATCAGCCCCAGCATTTT. It is translated as CASRISGNQPQHF.